This T cell receptor beta chain was sequenced in a study of immune heterogeneity within non-small cell lung tumors. Trimming removed 2 bases from V and 4 bases from J, with 5 bases in between. The V gene's germline CDR1 is LGHNT and CDR2 FRNRAP. The CDR3 is made up of 13 amino acids. Multiplex PCR employing 32 V and 13 J primers generated amplicons of the TCR beta CDR3. In TCRdb, the multiplex PCR reads were re-called with MiXCR into one record per CDR3 protein. There are 20,000 to 25,000 distinct CDR3 sequences in the sample; 27% occur only once, and about 3.5% lies in the top ten. Findings and limits, study-wide: T-cell clonality in a given local region correlated moderately yet significantly with the local tumor mutational burden (R about 0.3).

The starting template was genomic DNA from bulk tumor, roughly 610 ng per sample. Several biopsies per primary tumor, spaced far apart, were taken during surgery. Curative surgery was undertaken by patients, who had untreated, newly diagnosed non-small cell lung cancer. A remark on this clonotype: Antigen: not known.

This chain uses TRBV12-5 with TRBJ2-2; D gene ambiguous. The sequence was obtained from a middle-aged man with non-small cell lung cancer. Sequenced: lung tumor tissue. The CDR3 region has the DNA TGTGCTAGTGGTTTGTTAGGCACCGGGGAGCTGTTTTTT. It is translated as CASGLLGTGELFF.